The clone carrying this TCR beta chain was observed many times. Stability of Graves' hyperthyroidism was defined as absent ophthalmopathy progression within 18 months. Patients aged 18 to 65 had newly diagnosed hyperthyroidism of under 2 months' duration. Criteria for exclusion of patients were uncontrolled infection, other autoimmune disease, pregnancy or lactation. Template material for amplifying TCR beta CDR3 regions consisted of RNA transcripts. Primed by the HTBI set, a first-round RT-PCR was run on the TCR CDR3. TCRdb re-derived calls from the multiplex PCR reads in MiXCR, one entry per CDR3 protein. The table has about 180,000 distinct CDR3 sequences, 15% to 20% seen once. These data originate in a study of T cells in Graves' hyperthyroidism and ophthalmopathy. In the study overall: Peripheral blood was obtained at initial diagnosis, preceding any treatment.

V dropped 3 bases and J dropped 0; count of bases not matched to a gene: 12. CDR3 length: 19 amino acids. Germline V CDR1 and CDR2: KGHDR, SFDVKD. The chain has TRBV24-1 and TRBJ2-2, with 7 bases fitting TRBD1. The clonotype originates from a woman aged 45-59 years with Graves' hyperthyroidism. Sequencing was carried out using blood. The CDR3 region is CATSDLPIRQGANTGELFF. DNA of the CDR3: TGTGCCACCAGTGATCTACCTATCCGACAGGGAGCGAACACCGGGGAGCTGTTTTTT.